This T cell receptor beta chain was recovered during a study of blood T cell repertoires in COVID-19. Study in general: Sites across the United States, Italy and Spain contributed samples from acute and convalescent COVID-19. PBMCs, B-cell-depleted T cells, or T cells provided the cDNA or gDNA that made up the material.

With 10 bases removed from V and 5 bases from J, the gap between germline ends came to 17 bases. Germline V gives CDR1 MNHNY, CDR2 SVGAGI (reference sequence). The CDR3 extends over 13 amino acids. Original processing notes: Reference gene primer amplification gave nucleated cell count estimates. The method was immunoSEQ multiplex PCR; TCRdb's version includes in-frame clones alone and lacks a portion of them. That table supplies the V and J calls and clone size; D and trimming were determined from the DNA. Of a few hundred thousand clones in the sample, roughly nine tenths are singletons; the top ten hold 4% to 5%.

Sequenced input: peripheral blood. The chain links TRBV6-6 to TRBJ1-2; perhaps TRBD1 as D (5 bases). The clonotype was recovered from a woman in her thirties or forties who had recovered from COVID-19. The CDR3 here is CAIRLGEEYGYTF. In DNA form, the CDR3 reads TGTGCCATAAGATTGGGGGAGGAGTATGGCTACACCTTC.